This paragraph reports one TCR beta chain. The antigen this receptor binds is unknown. Nothing much larger sits one base from this clone, and base qualities are not available. The TCR beta CDR3 regions were amplified from RNA transcripts. The TCR CDR3 was subjected to a first round of RT-PCR using the HTBI primer set and the Qiagen OneStep RT-PCR kit. A second multiplex PCR round built the libraries, followed by size selection and purification. Sequencing of the libraries was done on an Illumina HiSeq2000 using paired-end 100 bp reads. From the authors' description of their analysis: SOAPnuke was used to process the raw data, removing reads that contained adapters or uncalled bases, had a mean Phred below 15, or lacked an exact match to the constant primer or identifier. COPE v1.2.5 was used to merge the high-quality paired reads, and each unique nucleotide sequence was defined as a clonotype. MiTCR v1.1 was used to align the clonotypes against IMGT TRBV, TRBD and TRBJ reference segments. Only V-J combinations with frequency above 0.0001, covering approximately 99% of repertoires, were analysed. A TCS score was defined as the ratio between F50 (clonal expansion) and ExV (chaos), using BLOSUM62-based TCRdist between CDR3 peptides within each V-J. Welch's t-statistics and random forest reduced some 510 V-J features to 10 to 15, which were used in a naive Bayes classifier (R e1071). TCRdb cleaned the public reads at Q25 with fastp, built clones with MiXCR and kept in-frame beta chains. Rows with one shared CDR3 protein collapse into an entry with the most common genes and DNA. TCRdb, not the authors, supplied the V and J calls. Present in this sample are fewer than 450,000 distinct CDR3 sequences, about 15% of which were seen just once. The top ten constitute 30% to 40% of the sample.

The sample belongs to a study of T cells in Graves' hyperthyroidism and ophthalmopathy (dated by TCRdb to about 2019). At the level of the whole study: Peripheral blood was collected at initial diagnosis, before any treatment. To identify TCR V-J signatures that set the groups apart, the researchers used a discovery cohort of 100 patients, made up of some 41 with Graves' ophthalmopathy and some 55 with stable Graves' hyperthyroidism. Whether ophthalmopathy could be predicted prospectively was tested in an independent validation cohort made up of approximately 19 hyperthyroidism patients plus 17 patients who later progressed to ophthalmopathy. The roughly 99 discovery patients were divided at random into training and test sets in a 7:3 ratio. In addition, the study compared T-cell repertoires in thyroid tissue and in blood from roughly six Graves' hyperthyroidism patients. After blood sampling, hyperthyroidism patients were treated with methimazole at a starting dose of 30 mg daily, and ophthalmopathy patients were treated with high-dose intravenous methylprednisolone. TCR Vbeta CDR3 sequencing of roughly 140 peripheral blood samples (about 45 ophthalmopathy, around 80 hyperthyroidism and around 17 progressor patients) is reported in the paper. Paper-wide results and their limitations: In cross-validation, a model built on a 13 V-J signature told ophthalmopathy apart from stable hyperthyroidism with under 90% sensitivity and approximately 81% specificity, and in testing the same model reached 80%/75%. In validation, the model predicted progression to ophthalmopathy with 55% to 71% sensitivity and 72% to 85% specificity, a median of 6.5 months before onset. No statistical method was used to fix the sample size in advance, and group allocation was not hidden from the investigators. Blood samples also contained most of the expanded thyroid clonotypes (frequency above 0.001), which suggests that blood repertoires may reflect thyroid immune responses.

The germline V end is reduced by 3 bases and the J end by 5 bases; junction bases left unmatched: 5. Taken from cysteine to phenylalanine, the CDR3 has 13 residues. Of all the DNA, just the CDR3 is kept, 39 bases in frame from base 1. CDR1 and CDR2, per the germline V gene, are SQVTM and ANQGSEA. Hyperthyroidism patients were newly diagnosed, had a disease duration of under 2 months, and were aged 18 to 65 years. Any patient with an uncontrolled infection, another autoimmune disease, pregnancy or lactation was excluded. Clinical symptoms, serum thyroxine and TRAb, thyroid ultrasound, and orbital computed tomography formed the basis for the diagnoses. Blood from progressor patients was drawn when they were first diagnosed with hyperthyroidism, before any ophthalmopathy symptoms appeared. PBMCs were separated from about 10 ml of fresh peripheral blood using Ficoll-Paque density gradient centrifugation. Progressor patients were first diagnosed with Graves' hyperthyroidism and then developed ophthalmopathy during follow-up. Total RNA was extracted using Trizol reagent, and RNA quality was assessed on an Agilent 2100 Bioanalyzer.

The sequence derives from a woman in her 30s with Graves' hyperthyroidism that later progressed to Graves' ophthalmopathy. The sample was blood. Rearrangement joined TRBV29-1 to TRBJ2-3; 7 junctional bases match TRBD1. The CDR3 reads as follows: CSVEERGQDTQYF. The DNA is as follows: TGCAGCGTTGAGGAGAGGGGGCAAGATACGCAGTATTTT.